These T cell receptor beta chains were read from a single sample in a study of cytomegalovirus exposure and HLA in healthy donors. The assay was immunoSEQ multiplex PCR, and TCRdb's table has in-frame clones only and misses some. Of roughly 47,000 clones listed, approximately 94% are singletons. What was sequenced was PBMCs. These receptors all stem from a woman aged 18-29 years in good health and CMV-seronegative. The CDR3 runs from the conserved cysteine through the conserved F or W. A D gene is named only where the DNA matches it firmly. Size values are once, few and many counts, or a class for expanded clones, and some rows have none.

j_call	d_call	clone_size	v_call	cdr3_nt	cdr3_aa
TRBJ2-4	.	.	TRBV4-1	TGCGCCAGCAGCCTAGACCCCCCGCGGCTAGCCAAAAACATTCAGTACTTC	CASSLDPPRLAKNIQYF
TRBJ2-3	TRBD2	.	TRBV19	TGTGCCAGTAGTACGACTAGCGGGGGGGCAGGGACAGATACGCAGTATTTT	CASSTTSGGAGTDTQYF
TRBJ2-1	TRBD2	.	TRBV7-3	TGTGCCAGCAGCCCCTCACTAGCGGGAGGGTACAATGAGCAGTTCTTC	CASSPSLAGGYNEQFF
TRBJ1-2	TRBD1	.	TRBV28	TGTGCCAGCAGTTTCCTACCGGGACAGTATGGCTACACCTTC	CASSFLPGQYGYTF
TRBJ1-3	.	.	TRBV9	TGTGCCAGCAGCCTAGGCGGGGCTGGAAACACCATATATTTT	CASSLGGAGNTIYF
TRBJ1-5	TRBD1	.	TRBV5-1	TGCGCCAGCAGCGCCGGGACAGGAAATCAGCCCCAGCATTTT	CASSAGTGNQPQHF
TRBJ2-3	.	few	TRBV6-4	TGTGCCAGCAGTGAAGCGGGCACAGATACGCAGTATTTT	CASSEAGTDTQYF
TRBJ2-1	.	.	TRBV6-6	TGTGCCAGCAGTTATCGGGTGAATGAGCAGTTCTTC	CASSYRVNEQFF
TRBJ2-7	TRBD1	.	TRBV28	TGTGCCAGCAGTTTCCCACAGGGGTCCTCCGACGAGCAGTACTTC	CASSFPQGSSDEQYF
TRBJ2-7	.	.	TRBV18	TGTGCCAGCTCACCGGCAGGGGTCGAGCAGTACTTC	CASSPAGVEQYF
TRBJ1-1	TRBD1	.	TRBV5-1	TGCGCCAGCAGCTCGGACAGGGGGCTAAGGAACACTGAAGCTTTCTTT	CASSSDRGLRNTEAFF
TRBJ1-1	.	once	TRBV19	TGTGCCAGTAGTATCACCCCGGGGGAAGTTGAAGCTTTCTTT	CASSITPGEVEAFF
TRBJ2-3	TRBD1	once	TRBV6-5	TGTGCCAGCAACGACAGGGTGGGAGATACGCAGTATTTT	CASNDRVGDTQYF
TRBJ2-1	TRBD2	few	TRBV5-1	TGCGCCAGCGGACTAGCGGGAGGAAGCTCCTACAATGAGCAGTTCTTC	CASGLAGGSSYNEQFF
TRBJ2-5	.	.	TRBV30	TGTGCCTGGACTAGCCGCGAGACCCAGTACTTC	CAWTSRETQYF
TRBJ1-6	TRBD1	.	TRBV11-2	TGTGCCAGCAGCTTAGTGCTAGGGGGCCGTTCACCCCTCCACTTT	CASSLVLGGRSPLHF
TRBJ1-1	TRBD1	.	TRBV7-6	TGTGCCAGCAGCTCCGGACAGGGGCCCGGGAACACTGAAGCTTTCTTT	CASSSGQGPGNTEAFF
TRBJ1-1	.	once	TRBV6-5	TGTGCCAGCAGTTACTCGAGATGGGGGGAGGGCTCTGAAGCTTTCTTT	CASSYSRWGEGSEAFF
TRBJ1-5	.	.	TRBV2	TGTGCCAGCAGTGAGCCCAGCAGGGCTGGGCAGCCCCAGCATTTT	CASSEPSRAGQPQHF
TRBJ2-5	.	few	TRBV7-9	TGTGCCAGCAGCTTAGTGAGGCAGGGCAGCGTAGAGACCCAGTACTTC	CASSLVRQGSVETQYF
TRBJ2-1	TRBD2	.	TRBV28	TGTGCCAGCAGCGCGGGACTAGCGGGATTCATTACCCCAAACAATGAGCAGTTCTTC	CASSAGLAGFITPNNEQFF
TRBJ1-3	TRBD1	.	TRBV4-1	TGCGCCAGCAGCCAAGATATTGGGACAGGGTGGAACACCATATATTTT	CASSQDIGTGWNTIYF
TRBJ2-7	.	.	TRBV30	TGTGCCTGGAGTGGGGCCGACGAGCAGTACTTC	CAWSGADEQYF
TRBJ2-2	.	.	TRBV12-5	TGTGCTAGTGGTTTGGTACTTGGGGGCGCCGGGGAGCTGTTTTTT	CASGLVLGGAGELFF
TRBJ1-5	TRBD1	.	TRBV30	TGTGCCTGGGGACAGGTGGGCAATCAGCCCCAGCATTTT	CAWGQVGNQPQHF
TRBJ1-3	.	.	TRBV10-2	TGCGCCAGCAGAACCCCAGGGGATCCTGGTGGAAACACCATATATTTT	CASRTPGDPGGNTIYF
TRBJ2-1	.	.	TRBV19	TGTGCCAGTAGTATAAGCGGGTCCTCCTACAATGAGCAGTTCTTC	CASSISGSSYNEQFF
TRBJ2-5	TRBD2	.	TRBV7-9	TGTGCCAGCAGCCAGATAGCGGGGAAAGGCCAAGAGACCCAGTACTTC	CASSQIAGKGQETQYF
TRBJ1-5	.	.	TRBV28	TGTGCCAGCAGTTGGCCCGGGACATTGGGCAATCAGCCCCAGCATTTT	CASSWPGTLGNQPQHF
TRBJ1-3	.	.	TRBV2	TGTGCCAGCAGAGGACAGGGAAACACCATATATTTT	CASRGQGNTIYF
TRBJ2-7	TRBD2	once	TRBV28	TGTGCCAGCAGTTTTATAGCGGGCCTCTACGAGCAGTACTTC	CASSFIAGLYEQYF